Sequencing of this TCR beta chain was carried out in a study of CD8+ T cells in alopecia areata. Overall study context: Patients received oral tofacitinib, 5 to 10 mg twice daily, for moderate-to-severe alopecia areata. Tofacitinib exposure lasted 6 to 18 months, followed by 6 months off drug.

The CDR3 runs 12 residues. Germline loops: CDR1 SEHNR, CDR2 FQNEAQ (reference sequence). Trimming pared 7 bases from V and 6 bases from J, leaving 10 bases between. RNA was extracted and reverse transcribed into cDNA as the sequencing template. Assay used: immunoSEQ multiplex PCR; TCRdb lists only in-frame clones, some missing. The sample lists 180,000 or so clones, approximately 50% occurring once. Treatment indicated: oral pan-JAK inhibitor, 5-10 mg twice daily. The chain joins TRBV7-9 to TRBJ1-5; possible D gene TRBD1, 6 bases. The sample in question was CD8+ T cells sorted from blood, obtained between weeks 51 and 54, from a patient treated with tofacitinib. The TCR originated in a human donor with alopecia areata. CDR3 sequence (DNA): TGTGCCAGCAACAGGGCGGGTCAGCCCCAGCATTTT. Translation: CASNRAGQPQHF.